Listed here are 31 T cell receptor beta chains from one sample, sequenced in a study of radiation and T cells in renal cell carcinoma. Time point here: blood 2 weeks post-SBRT. Treatment in this sample: 15 Gy SBRT to primary tumor, nephrectomy 4 weeks later. Data came from immunoSEQ multiplex PCR; TCRdb stores just in-frame clones and leaves some out. The table shows 70,000 to 80,000 clones, with approximately 86% occurring only once. This specimen was blood, taken from a patient whose treatment included radiotherapy and nephrectomy. These receptors all stem from a woman in her fifties or sixties with renal cell carcinoma.

The rearrangement joins TRBV6-1 to TRBJ2-3, with 7 positions matching TRBD2. Trimming removed 5 bases from V and 0 bases from J; junction bases left unmatched: 5. Germline lookup yields CDR1 MNHNS and CDR2 SASEGT. The CDR3 consists of 15 residues. In DNA, the CDR3 is TGTGCCAGCAGTACCGGGGGGATGAGCACAGATACGCAGTATTTT. Amino acids: CASSTGGMSTDTQYF.

The rearrangement joins TRBV6-6 to TRBJ1-3; D gene ambiguous. Germline V gene lookup returns CDR1 MNHNY and CDR2 SVGAGI (reference sequence). The CDR3 has 14 amino acids. Trimming took off 3 bases at V and 3 bases at J, with 9 bases between the two ends. The CDR3 is CASSYGEHGNTIYF. CDR3 coding DNA: TGTGCCAGCAGTTATGGGGAACATGGAAACACCATATATTTT.

The rearrangement uses TRBV7-2 and TRBJ2-7, with 9 bases aligning to TRBD2. The CDR3 is made up of 15 amino acids. Germline V gene lookup returns CDR1 SGHTA and CDR2 FQGNSA. With V trimmed by 3 bases and J by 2 bases, 5 bases remained unmatched. The CDR3 nucleotides read TGTGCCAGCAGCTTGACTAGCGGAGCTACCTACGAGCAGTACTTC. Its protein product is CASSLTSGATYEQYF.

This chain uses TRBV7-2 with TRBJ2-2; 11 bases map to TRBD1. The trim removed 4 bases at V and 6 bases at J, leaving 4 bases unmatched. The germline V gene encodes CDR1 SGHTA and CDR2 FQGNSA. The CDR3 consists of 15 residues. The chain's CDR3 is CASSSPGQGAGELFF. The CDR3 DNA is TGTGCCAGCAGCTCACCGGGACAGGGGGCCGGGGAGCTGTTTTTT.

This chain uses TRBV29-1 with TRBJ2-7, with 9 bases that match TRBD1. The CDR3 consists of 12 residues. Germline V CDR1 and CDR2: SQVTM, ANQGSEA. With 7 bases clipped from V and 2 bases from J, the junction kept 3 bases outside the gene matches. Here the CDR3 DNA reads TGCAGCGGGCGACAGGGGGCCTACGAGCAGTACTTC. Residues: CSGRQGAYEQYF.

The rearrangement uses TRBV4-3 and TRBJ1-3; no definite D call. CDR1 is LGHNA, CDR2 YSLEER, per germline. V dropped 0 bases and J dropped 0 bases, with 18 bases sitting between them. The CDR3 is 19 amino acids. The CDR3: CASSQDNRDAIFSGNTIYF. CDR3 coding DNA: TGCGCCAGCAGCCAAGATAACCGCGATGCGATTTTCTCTGGAAACACCATATATTTT.

The chain carries TRBV6-5 and TRBJ2-7, with 9 bases that match TRBD2. V lost 2 bases, J lost 0 bases, and 5 bases stayed unmatched. Germline V gene data show CDR1 as MNHEY and CDR2 as SVGAGI. The CDR3 totals 16 residues. The DNA of the CDR3 is TGTGCCAGCAGTTACGGTAGCGGGAGCCACTCCTACGAGCAGTACTTC. Translated: CASSYGSGSHSYEQYF.

This clone was observed once. The CDR3, as DNA: TGTGCCAGCAGCTTAGCCGGTAGCAATCAGCCCCAGCATTTT. This sequence encodes CASSLAGSNQPQHF. The chain employs TRBV7-9 and TRBJ1-5; D unclear. Trimming shortened V by 0 bases and J by 0 bases, and 3 bases separated the two germline ends. The V gene's germline CDR1 is SEHNR and CDR2 FQNEAQ (reference sequence). The CDR3 is 14 residues long.

J is TRBJ2-5 and V is TRBV19, with D unclear. Germline values: CDR1 LNHDA, CDR2 SQIVND (reference sequence). The CDR3 contains 13 residues. V lost 7 bases and J lost 4, with 13 bases in between. CDR3 in DNA: TGTGCCAGTACCGGCGTGGGGTTAGAGACCCAGTACTTC. Amino acids: CASTGVGLETQYF.

The V call is TRBV7-9, the J call TRBJ2-1; 15 bases agree with TRBD2. Germline CDR1 SEHNR, CDR2 FQNEAQ (reference sequence). V trimming: 5 bases; J trimming: 0 bases; junction bases outside the gene matches: 8. This CDR3 is built from 19 residues. CDR3 sequence (DNA): TGTGCCAGCAGCACAAAGGGACTAGCGGGGGGTAGCTCCTACAATGAGCAGTTCTTC. Translated: CASSTKGLAGGSSYNEQFF.

This sequence joins TRBV7-2 and TRBJ1-3; maybe TRBD1 (5 bases). Trimming left V 2 bases short and J 4 bases short, with 9 bases between. CDR3 length: 14 residues. The V gene's germline CDR1 is SGHTA and CDR2 FQGNSA. CDR3 sequence reads: CASSLQGAGNTIYF. The CDR3, as DNA: TGTGCCAGCAGCTTACAGGGAGCGGGAAACACCATATATTTT.

This clone was observed a handful of times. The genes are TRBV19 and TRBJ2-2; D call uncertain. The germline CDR1 and CDR2 sequences are LNHDA and SQIVND (reference sequence). V was clipped by 8 bases and J by 2 bases, with 3 bases between them. This CDR3 spans 11 amino acids. CDR3 bases: TGTGCCAGTCGTAACACCGGGGAGCTGTTTTTT. It codes for CASRNTGELFF.

The chain couples TRBV5-1 to TRBJ1-2; 7 bases align to TRBD1. This CDR3 has 14 amino acids. Unmatched junction bases numbered 11, after V lost 4 bases and J lost 8 bases. Germline lookup yields CDR1 SGHRS and CDR2 YFSETQ. CDR3 sequence: CASSPGTASPGYTF. CDR3 coding DNA: TGCGCCAGCAGCCCAGGGACAGCCTCACCGGGCTACACCTTC.

This clone has only a few counts. J is TRBJ1-4 and V is TRBV11-2, with 7 nucleotides matching TRBD1. Germline trimming cut 5 bases from V and 7 bases from J; bases unmatched to any gene: 10. Germline CDR1 SGHAT, CDR2 FQNNGV. This CDR3 contains 15 residues. The CDR3 nucleotides are TGTGCCAGCAGCCAAGACAGGGTGGATTTTGAAAAACTGTTTTTT. This translates into CASSQDRVDFEKLFF. The complete variable domain, with remaining parts taken from reference TRBV11-2 and TRBJ1-4, reads EAGVAQSPRYKIIEKRQSVAFWCNPISGHATLYWYQQILGQGPKLLIQFQNNGVVDDSQLPKDRFSAERLKGVDSTLKIQPAKLEDSAVYLCASSQDRVDFEKLFFGSGTQLSVL.

This clone appeared a single time. The chain carries TRBV9 and TRBJ1-2, with TRBD1 as a possible D gene (5 bases). Germline CDR1 and CDR2: SGDLS and YYNGEE. CDR3 length: 16 amino acids. Trimming stripped 0 bases from V and 2 bases from J, with 14 bases between. The CDR3 DNA reads as TGTGCCAGCAGCGTAGACCCTTCGGGGGGGAACTATGGCTACACCTTC. Translation: CASSVDPSGGNYGYTF.

V usage is TRBV27 and J usage is TRBJ1-5, with D perhaps matching TRBD1 (6 bases). The CDR3 is 17 residues long. Looked up from germline, CDR1 is MNHEY and CDR2 is SMNVEV (reference sequence). Trimming took off 5 bases at V and 1 base at J, with 18 bases between the two ends. The CDR3, as DNA: TGTGCCAGCAGTGGCAGGGGTTCTACCCTAAGCAATCAGCCCCAGCATTTT. It translates to CASSGRGSTLSNQPQHF.

This chain joins TRBV5-5 and TRBJ1-1; a possible D gene is TRBD1 (5 bases). The germline CDR1 and CDR2 sequences are SGHKS and YYEKEE (reference sequence). The V end lost 1 base, the J end lost 1 base, and 8 bases lay between the germline ends. This CDR3 contains 14 residues. CDR3 protein: CASSLSGQNTEAFF. DNA of the CDR3: TGTGCCAGCAGCTTGTCGGGGCAGAACACTGAAGCTTTCTTT.

This chain uses TRBV10-3 with TRBJ2-1; 7 positions agree with TRBD2. Trimming removed 10 bases from V and 7 bases from J; junction bases left unmatched: 13. The CDR3 is 14 amino acids. The V gene's germline CDR1 is ENHRY and CDR2 SYGVKD. The CDR3 DNA is TGTGCCAGCCGAGGGAGGGCCGGATCGAATGAGCAGTTCTTC. It specifies CASRGRAGSNEQFF.

This chain links TRBV28 with TRBJ1-5; D is uncertain. The germline V gene has CDR1 MDHEN and CDR2 SYDVKM. The CDR3 is 13 amino acids. V dropped 5 bases and J dropped 3 bases, with 8 bases sitting between them. This chain's CDR3 is CASSPEDNQPQHF. CDR3 DNA sequence: TGTGCCAGCAGTCCCGAAGACAATCAGCCCCAGCATTTT.

This chain uses TRBV5-4 with TRBJ1-3, with D maybe TRBD1 (5 bases). Germline V lookup: CDR1 SGHNT, CDR2 YYREEE (reference sequence). The CDR3 loop spans 16 amino acids. Trimming removed 0 bases from V and 0 bases from J, with 10 bases in between. CDR3 nucleotides: TGTGCCAGCAGCTTGGGGGGGACCCTCTCTGGAAACACCATATATTTT. Protein sequence: CASSLGGTLSGNTIYF.

The chain combines TRBV28 with TRBJ1-2; D uncertain. The length of the CDR3 is 14 residues. The V and J ends lost 3 bases and 1 base respectively, with 9 bases between them. Germline CDR1 MDHEN, CDR2 SYDVKM. For the CDR3, the DNA is TGTGCCAGCAGTTTCTCGACGGTTAACTATGGCTACACCTTC. Its protein is CASSFSTVNYGYTF.

On this clone itself: Other DNA sequences in this sample translate to the same CDR3. The genes are TRBV7-2 and TRBJ2-5; D is ambiguous. This CDR3 region has 13 residues. V dropped 1 base and J dropped 1 base, with 4 bases sitting between them. CDR1 and CDR2 (germline): SGHTA, FQGNSA. The CDR3 loop reads CASSLGSQETQYF. DNA of the CDR3: TGTGCCAGCAGCTTAGGCAGCCAAGAGACCCAGTACTTC.

The CDR3: CAISESRYEQYF. Here the CDR3 DNA reads TGTGCCATCAGTGAGTCGAGGTACGAGCAGTACTTC. This chain uses TRBV10-3 with TRBJ2-7; D is ambiguous. The CDR3 has 12 residues. With 0 bases removed from V and 4 bases from J, the gap between germline ends came to 4 bases. The germline CDR1 and CDR2 sequences are ENHRY and SYGVKD.

The genes are TRBV28 and TRBJ1-1, with 11 bases fitting TRBD1. CDR1 is MDHEN and CDR2 is SYDVKM in the germline V gene. This CDR3 contains 13 residues. Germline trimming cut 10 bases from V and 5 bases from J; bases unmatched to any gene: 6. The chain's CDR3 is CAILGDRGTEAFF. CDR3 nucleotide sequence: TGTGCCATCCTCGGGGACAGGGGGACTGAAGCTTTCTTT.

The chain carries TRBV5-8 and TRBJ2-4; 10 positions agree with TRBD1. Per the germline V gene, CDR1 is SGHTS and CDR2 is YDEGEE. The CDR3 extends over 14 amino acids. Trimming took 1 base from V and 8 from J; bases not matched to a gene: 3. CDR3 in DNA: TGTGCCAGCAGCTTGCGGGACAGGGGACACATTCAGTACTTC. Translated: CASSLRDRGHIQYF.

This chain joins TRBV9 and TRBJ1-4; 8 nucleotides match TRBD1. Trimming cost V 0 bases and J 6 bases; bases outside gene matches: 7. There are 16 residues in the CDR3. Looked up from germline, CDR1 is SGDLS and CDR2 is YYNGEE. The CDR3 nucleotides read TGTGCCAGCAGCGTAGTCCCTACAGGGGGGCATGAAAAACTGTTTTTT. It translates to CASSVVPTGGHEKLFF.

The J gene is TRBJ2-3, the V gene TRBV18; TRBD2 agrees at 8 bases. Germline CDR1 KGHSH, CDR2 LQKENI. The CDR3 sequence is 16 residues long. V shed 3 bases, J shed 1 base, and the junction held 6 bases outside the gene matches. CDR3 in DNA: TGTGCCAGCTCACCTCTCATCGGGGGGGGCACAGATACGCAGTATTTT. Protein: CASSPLIGGGTDTQYF.

The rearrangement joins TRBV5-1 to TRBJ2-2; 13 bases align to TRBD2. This CDR3 has 16 amino acids. The germline gives CDR1 SGHRS, CDR2 YFSETQ. The J segment lost 7 bases and the V segment lost 3 bases, leaving 6 bases of the junction unmatched. CDR3 DNA sequence: TGCGCCAGCAGCTCCGGACTAGCGGGAGCCGTCGGGGAGCTGTTTTTT. It is translated as CASSSGLAGAVGELFF.

The gene calls are TRBV9 and TRBJ2-3, with 7 bases that match TRBD2. Germline loops: CDR1 SGDLS, CDR2 YYNGEE. The CDR3 length is 14 residues. After removal of 0 bases from V and 6 bases from J, the junction contained 4 bases not matched to a gene. The CDR3 nucleotides read TGTGCCAGCAGCGTAGGACTAGCCGTGGATACGCAGTATTTT. It encodes CASSVGLAVDTQYF.

The chain has TRBV4-3 and TRBJ1-2; the D is unclear. The V gene's germline CDR1 is LGHNA and CDR2 YSLEER. The ends were cut back, 0 bases at V and 11 bases at J, with 10 bases in the middle. The CDR3 is 12 residues long. The CDR3 loop reads CASSQDTRVYTF. For the CDR3, the DNA is TGCGCCAGCAGCCAAGATACGCGAGTTTACACCTTC.

The chain employs TRBV9 and TRBJ1-6; D remains unclear. Germline V CDR1 and CDR2: SGDLS, YYNGEE. Trimming stripped 0 bases from V and 10 bases from J, with 8 bases between. This CDR3 is built from 13 residues. CDR3 coding DNA: TGTGCCAGCAGCGTAGATATAGGGTCACCCCTCCACTTT. It translates to CASSVDIGSPLHF.